This TCR beta chain was recovered during a study of OX40 agonist ivuxolimab in advanced cancers. TCRdb keeps only in-frame clones here, not all; method: immunoSEQ multiplex PCR. This sample yields fewer than 90,000 clones, of which roughly 92% are seen a single time; about 2.8% belongs to the top ten. Germline CDR1 is SEHNR and CDR2 is FQNEAQ (reference sequence). The V gene lost 3 bases and the J gene lost 5 bases, with 16 bases spanning the gap. This CDR3 has 15 amino acids. The chain recombines TRBV7-9 with TRBJ1-2; D gene unclear. The sequenced sample was CD4+ or CD8+ T cells sorted from blood, obtained in a trial of the OX40 agonist ivuxolimab. The receptor's source is an adult with an advanced solid tumor such as melanoma, head and neck, liver or kidney cancer. The CDR3 reads CASSFSRPHLYGYTF. The CDR3 DNA reads TGTGCCAGCAGCTTCAGTAGACCCCACCTTTATGGCTACACCTTC. The full variable domain, in which reference TRBV7-9 and TRBJ1-2 provide the parts outside the CDR3, is DTGVSQNPRHKITKRGQNVTFRCDPISEHNRLYWYRQTLGQGPEFLTYFQNEAQLEKSRLLSDRFSAERPKGSFSTLEIQRTEQGDSAMYLCASSFSRPHLYGYTFGSGTRLTVV.